Listed below are T cell receptor beta chains from one sample, sequenced in a study of lymphopenia after photon versus proton radiotherapy. Assay: immunoSEQ multiplex PCR; the TCRdb copy retains only in-frame clones and omits some. The sample holds approximately 65,000 clones, approximately 91% seen once. The material sequenced was peripheral blood, taken from a patient treated with photon-based radiotherapy. These receptors originate from a woman aged 65 to 85 with pancreatic cancer. The CDR3 runs from the conserved cysteine through the conserved F or W. Some rows mark clone size as missing; the rest say once, few, many or name a class of expanded clone.

clone_size: .; v_call: TRBV2; j_call: TRBJ2-7; cdr3_aa: CASRGGQGARDEQYF
clone_size: few; v_call: TRBV7-2; j_call: TRBJ2-7; cdr3_aa: CASSWGQGYEQYF
clone_size: .; v_call: TRBV21-1; j_call: TRBJ1-2; cdr3_aa: CASSKGGSFATGRYGYTF
clone_size: .; v_call: TRBV5-1; j_call: TRBJ1-2; cdr3_aa: CASSQGDANYGYTF
clone_size: once; v_call: TRBV7-6; j_call: TRBJ2-3; cdr3_aa: CASSPGGQAQYF
clone_size: .; v_call: TRBV18; j_call: TRBJ1-6; cdr3_aa: CASSPGTGKSPLHF
clone_size: once; v_call: TRBV7-3; j_call: TRBJ2-2; cdr3_aa: CASSMGPRSTGELFF
clone_size: .; v_call: TRBV19; j_call: TRBJ2-1; cdr3_aa: CASSTVPGPPKQFF
clone_size: .; v_call: TRBV15; j_call: TRBJ2-5; cdr3_aa: CATSLTGGGETQYF
clone_size: once; v_call: TRBV27; j_call: TRBJ2-7; cdr3_aa: CASSWRQGYEQYF
clone_size: .; v_call: TRBV2; j_call: TRBJ1-5; cdr3_aa: CASSEEGNQPQHF
clone_size: .; v_call: TRBV5-1; j_call: TRBJ2-2; cdr3_aa: CASSPSSGRAPGELFF
clone_size: .; v_call: TRBV10-2; j_call: TRBJ1-2; cdr3_aa: CASSQSGGDNYGYTF
clone_size: .; v_call: TRBV28; j_call: TRBJ1-2; cdr3_aa: CASSLDLHLGYGYTF
clone_size: .; v_call: TRBV27; j_call: TRBJ2-4; cdr3_aa: CASSLFGQGADIQYF
clone_size: .; v_call: TRBV11-2; j_call: TRBJ2-7; cdr3_aa: CASSPQSGGNEQYF
clone_size: once; v_call: TRBV14; j_call: TRBJ2-3; cdr3_aa: CASSQPYAGLTRTDTQYF
clone_size: .; v_call: TRBV7-2; j_call: TRBJ2-5; cdr3_aa: CASSPTGVQETQYF
clone_size: .; v_call: TRBV11-3; j_call: TRBJ2-7; cdr3_aa: CASRGHTTHSYEQYF
clone_size: .; v_call: TRBV19; j_call: TRBJ1-3; cdr3_aa: CASSDVSGNTIYF
clone_size: .; v_call: TRBV14; j_call: TRBJ1-5; cdr3_aa: CASSLTGISPQHF
clone_size: .; v_call: TRBV28; j_call: TRBJ2-7; cdr3_aa: CASSTAGGGSYEQYF
clone_size: .; v_call: TRBV7-6; j_call: TRBJ2-7; cdr3_aa: CASSLGGSLGEQYF
clone_size: .; v_call: TRBV7-2; j_call: TRBJ2-1; cdr3_aa: CASSLFRGRNEQFF
clone_size: .; v_call: TRBV7-8; j_call: TRBJ1-2; cdr3_aa: CASSPTTGNRGYTF
clone_size: .; v_call: TRBV29-1; j_call: TRBJ2-7; cdr3_aa: CSVEDSWGQGYEQYF
clone_size: .; v_call: TRBV6-1; j_call: TRBJ2-7; cdr3_aa: CASASVTYEQYF
clone_size: .; v_call: TRBV28; j_call: TRBJ1-1; cdr3_aa: CASSFFGTEAFF
clone_size: once; v_call: TRBV9; j_call: TRBJ2-2; cdr3_aa: CASSVARSGVDTGELFF
clone_size: once; v_call: TRBV6-5; j_call: TRBJ2-1; cdr3_aa: CASNAPGAFYNEQFF
clone_size: .; v_call: TRBV19; j_call: TRBJ2-3; cdr3_aa: CASSSFSVADTQYF
clone_size: .; v_call: TRBV10-3; j_call: TRBJ2-1; cdr3_aa: CATMTSGNSSYNEQFF
clone_size: .; v_call: TRBV29-1; j_call: TRBJ2-1; cdr3_aa: CSVNPVGQGYNEQFF
clone_size: .; v_call: TRBV15; j_call: TRBJ1-2; cdr3_aa: CATSRENRDGYTF
clone_size: .; v_call: TRBV2; j_call: TRBJ2-2; cdr3_aa: CASSFGRSTGELFF
clone_size: .; v_call: TRBV4-2; j_call: TRBJ2-7; cdr3_aa: CASSLRGLDSLGSYEQYF
clone_size: .; v_call: TRBV19; j_call: TRBJ2-1; cdr3_aa: CASSMSEIYYNEQFF
clone_size: .; v_call: TRBV5-1; j_call: TRBJ2-5; cdr3_aa: CASSPGRQGGQETQYF
clone_size: once; v_call: TRBV25-1; j_call: TRBJ1-1; cdr3_aa: CASSGTGTALGTEAFF
clone_size: once; v_call: TRBV6-4; j_call: TRBJ1-2; cdr3_aa: CASSDQNSGTGDGYTF
clone_size: .; v_call: TRBV7-9; j_call: TRBJ1-4; cdr3_aa: CASSRGGRTNEKLFF
clone_size: .; v_call: TRBV4-2; j_call: TRBJ2-3; cdr3_aa: CASSQSTGRSADTQYF
clone_size: .; v_call: TRBV7-8; j_call: TRBJ2-4; cdr3_aa: CASSLEEVPGLTLAKNIQYF
clone_size: .; v_call: TRBV9; j_call: TRBJ1-6; cdr3_aa: CASSVDVGWDSPLHF
clone_size: .; v_call: TRBV7-2; j_call: TRBJ2-1; cdr3_aa: CASSLFTSGRFNEQFF
clone_size: .; v_call: TRBV5-8; j_call: TRBJ2-7; cdr3_aa: CASSLTAGTGYEQYF
clone_size: .; v_call: TRBV6-1; j_call: TRBJ1-1; cdr3_aa: CASSEGLGGAGLNTEAFF
clone_size: .; v_call: TRBV5-4; j_call: TRBJ2-7; cdr3_aa: CASSLGAGGWSREQYF
clone_size: .; v_call: TRBV9; j_call: TRBJ2-7; cdr3_aa: CASSTTGTSGRQYF
clone_size: .; v_call: TRBV11-3; j_call: TRBJ2-1; cdr3_aa: CATIVMGGCRGSYNEQFF
clone_size: .; v_call: TRBV19; j_call: TRBJ1-5; cdr3_aa: CASRSWTGDSNQPQHF
clone_size: .; v_call: TRBV7-9; j_call: TRBJ1-1; cdr3_aa: CASSQRQITTEAFF